One sample yielded the 25 T cell receptor beta chains listed below, sequenced in a study of blood T cell repertoires in COVID-19. TCRdb's table, derived via immunoSEQ multiplex PCR, lists solely in-frame clones and lacks some. The data hold more than 150,000 clones, with roughly 80% observed a single time. Sequencing was carried out using peripheral blood. These receptors were obtained from a woman aged 80 or older with COVID-19, enrolled during active disease.

The chain carries TRBV15 and TRBJ1-2; TRBD1 matches at 7 bases. V shed 2 bases, J shed 7 bases, and the junction held 10 bases outside the gene matches. CDR3 size: 15 residues. Germline V gene sequence: CDR1 LNHNV, CDR2 YYDKDF (reference sequence). The CDR3 DNA follows: TGTGCCACCAGCAGAACCCAAGGAGACAGGGCTGGCTACACCTTC. It specifies CATSRTQGDRAGYTF. Combining the CDR3 with reference TRBV15 and TRBJ1-2 gives the whole variable domain DAMVIQNPRYQVTQFGKPVTLSCSQTLNHNVMYWYQQKSSQAPKLLFHYYDKDFNNEADTPDNFQSRRPNTSFCFLDIRSPGLGDTAMYLCATSRTQGDRAGYTFGSGTRLTVV.

V usage is TRBV19 and J usage is TRBJ1-5; no reliable D call. V lost 7 bases to trimming and J lost 4 bases, with 20 bases between them. In germline, CDR1 is LNHDA, CDR2 SQIVND (reference sequence). The CDR3 totals 16 residues. This CDR3 is CASTQTPSRENQPQHF. CDR3 in DNA: TGTGCCAGTACTCAAACGCCCAGCCGGGAGAATCAGCCCCAGCATTTT.

V and J are TRBV9 and TRBJ2-3; TRBD2 might be the D (7 bases). Germline V gene data show CDR1 as SGDLS and CDR2 as YYNGEE. The CDR3 has 16 residues. V dropped 0 bases and J dropped 2 bases, with 13 bases sitting between them. The CDR3 here is CASSVDRGANTDTQYF. The CDR3 region has the DNA TGTGCCAGCAGCGTAGATCGGGGGGCAAACACAGATACGCAGTATTTT.

This chain uses TRBV7-2 with TRBJ2-7, with TRBD2 identical over 8 bases. In germline, CDR1 is SGHTA, CDR2 FQGNSA. The length of the CDR3 is 15 residues. The V segment lost 2 bases and the J segment 5 bases; nucleotides outside the gene matches: 8. CDR3 in amino acids: CASSLRQRERDEQYF. Written as DNA, the CDR3 is TGTGCCAGCAGCTTACGCCAGCGGGAGAGAGACGAGCAGTACTTC.

The chain recombines TRBV27 with TRBJ2-2, with D tentatively TRBD1 (6 bases). Germline lookup yields CDR1 MNHEY and CDR2 SMNVEV (reference sequence). Between the trimmed V and J ends, which lost 5 bases and 3 bases, there was a span of 10 bases. CDR3 length equals 14 residues. The chain's CDR3 is CASSNSGDTGELFF. The CDR3 nucleotides are TGTGCCAGCAGTAACTCAGGGGACACCGGGGAGCTGTTTTTT.

As regards this clone: The sample carries other DNA sequences with the same CDR3. The V call is TRBV5-8, the J call TRBJ1-1; TRBD1 agrees at 9 bases. The CDR3 spans 15 residues. Germline loops: CDR1 SGHTS, CDR2 YDEGEE. V lost 4 bases, J lost 2 bases, and 6 bases stayed unmatched. The CDR3 nucleotides read TGTGCCAGCAGCCGTACGGGACAGGGAAACACTGAAGCTTTCTTT. It translates to CASSRTGQGNTEAFF.

The chain has TRBV7-8 and TRBJ1-2, with a weak D call TRBD1 (6 bases). The CDR3 consists of 14 residues. Germline V gene sequence: CDR1 SGHVS, CDR2 FQNEAQ. V was trimmed by 1 base and J by 1 base, leaving 7 bases between them. DNA of the CDR3: TGTGCCAGCAGCTTAGACAGGGATAACTATGGCTACACCTTC. Translated, it gives CASSLDRDNYGYTF.

The chain carries TRBV19 and TRBJ2-7; 9 bases map to TRBD1. This CDR3 contains 14 residues. CDR1 is LNHDA and CDR2 is SQIVND in the germline V gene (reference sequence). V gave up 4 bases and J gave up 3 bases; unmatched junction bases: 4. DNA for the CDR3: TGTGCCAGTAGTAGAGGGACAGGGCACTACGAGCAGTACTTC. Residues: CASSRGTGHYEQYF.

The chain joins TRBV28 to TRBJ2-1; tentative D call: TRBD2 (6 bases). The CDR3 runs 17 residues. Trimming took off 5 bases at V and 4 bases at J, with 21 bases between the two ends. Germline CDR1 MDHEN, CDR2 SYDVKM. CDR3 nucleotides: TGTGCCAGCAGTGATCTGGCCCGGGGGTCCCCGTACAATGAGCAGTTCTTC. The encoded protein is CASSDLARGSPYNEQFF.

The chain couples TRBV3-1 (or the pseudogene TRBV3-2) to TRBJ2-5; 11 nucleotides agree with TRBD2. The V gene's germline CDR1 is LGHDT and CDR2 YNNKEL (reference sequence). Germline trimming cut 1 base from V and 2 bases from J; bases unmatched to any gene: 6. There are 17 residues in the CDR3. The CDR3 region has the DNA TGTGCCAGCAGCCAAGTGCTAGCGGGAGGCGGGCAAGAGACCCAGTACTTC. This gives the protein CASSQVLAGGGQETQYF.

V usage is TRBV5-1 and J usage is TRBJ2-7, with D possibly being TRBD1 (6 bases). This CDR3 is 14 amino acids long. Germline CDR1 reads SGHRS; CDR2 reads YFSETQ. Trimming pared 0 bases from V and 5 bases from J, leaving 12 bases between. In DNA, the CDR3 is TGCGCCAGCAGCTTGGGAACAGGGATCCACGAGCAGTACTTC. This translates into CASSLGTGIHEQYF.

This rearrangement joins TRBV21-1 to TRBJ2-7; the D call TRBD1 from the table was never checked on the DNA. TRBV21-1 counts as a pseudogene. The CDR3 consists of 14 residues. The CDR3 DNA follows: TGTGCCAGCAGTCGGGACAGGGGGCTTAACGAGCAGTACTTC. It yields the protein CASSRDRGLNEQYF.

This chain connects TRBV11-3 to TRBJ1-6; 9 bases align to TRBD1. This CDR3 is 14 amino acids long. The V and J ends lost 4 bases and 7 bases, in that order; junction bases with no gene match: 2. Germline loops: CDR1 SGHNT, CDR2 YENEEA. CDR3 bases: TGTGCCAGCAGCTCAGGACAGGGGAATTCACCCCTCCACTTT. Amino acid sequence: CASSSGQGNSPLHF.

V gene TRBV7-3 combines with J gene TRBJ1-1; 7 bases match TRBD1. V lost 6 bases to trimming and J lost 3 bases; unmatched junction nucleotides: 4. Germline loops: CDR1 SGHTA, CDR2 FQGTGA. This CDR3 has 13 amino acids. The CDR3 loop reads CASRRDSYTEAFF. In nucleotides, the CDR3 is TGTGCCAGCAGGAGGGACAGTTACACTGAAGCTTTCTTT.

This clone occurred once. The chain employs TRBV20-1 and TRBJ2-4, with 7 nucleotides matching TRBD2. V shed 3 bases and J 3 bases; nucleotides not matched to a gene: 11. The length of the CDR3 is 16 residues. Germline lookup yields CDR1 DFQATT and CDR2 SNEGSKA (reference sequence). CDR3 DNA sequence: TGCAGTGCTAGTTGGCCTAGCGGATGGGGCAAAAACATTCAGTACTTC. Its protein is CSASWPSGWGKNIQYF.

The chain joins TRBV23-1 to TRBJ2-1; 9 nucleotides agree with TRBD1. TRBV23-1 is noted as an ORF with a role that remains uncertain. This CDR3 contains 15 residues. The ends lost 5 bases at V and 2 bases at J; junction bases unmatched: 4. CDR3 coding DNA: TGCGCCAGCAGTTATACAGGGGGCACCTACAATGAGCAGTTCTTC. Translating it yields CASSYTGGTYNEQFF.

This rearrangement joins TRBV21-1 to TRBJ1-4. TRBV21-1 represents a pseudogene. This CDR3 contains 15 residues. The DNA for the CDR3 is TGTGCCAGCAGCAAATGTCACACCCGGGGTGAAAAACTGTTTTTT. It encodes CASSKCHTRGEKLFF.

The chain has TRBV30 and TRBJ1-2, with TRBD1 matching over 7 bases. The V segment lost 2 bases and the J segment 0 bases; nucleotides outside the gene matches: 6. This CDR3 comprises 15 residues. Germline-derived CDR1 and CDR2 are GTSNPN and SVGIG (reference sequence). CDR3 sequence reads: CAWSLQGIANYGYTF. Written as DNA, the CDR3 is TGTGCCTGGAGTTTACAGGGGATTGCTAACTATGGCTACACCTTC.

The chain links TRBV2 to TRBJ2-3; TRBD2 aligns across 12 bases. Trimming cost V 5 bases and J 3 bases; bases outside gene matches: 3. Germline loops: CDR1 SNHLY, CDR2 FYNNEI. The CDR3 sequence is 15 residues long. CDR3 amino acids: CASSRTSGRTDTQYF. The CDR3 bases are TGTGCCAGCAGTCGAACTAGCGGGAGGACAGATACGCAGTATTTT.

This chain connects TRBV13 to TRBJ2-3, with D tentatively TRBD2 (5 bases). CDR1 and CDR2 (germline): PRHDT, FYEKMQ (reference sequence). V lost 4 bases, J lost 0 bases, and 11 bases lay in between. The CDR3 has 15 amino acids. CDR3 protein: CASSYTGLSTDTQYF. The DNA of the CDR3 is TGTGCCAGCAGCTATACCGGACTTAGCACAGATACGCAGTATTTT.

The rearrangement uses TRBV9 and TRBJ1-2, with D possibly TRBD1 on 5 matching bases. Looked up from germline, CDR1 is SGDLS and CDR2 is YYNGEE. The CDR3 length is 13 residues. V was trimmed by 1 base and J by 4 bases, leaving 8 bases between them. DNA for the CDR3: TGTGCCAGCAGCGTATCCGACAGCTATGGCTACACCTTC. This translates into CASSVSDSYGYTF.

The chain uses TRBV5-8 and TRBJ1-1, with D possibly matching TRBD1 (6 bases). Trimming left V 9 bases short and J 4 bases short, with 19 bases between. This CDR3 spans 14 amino acids. Per the germline V gene, CDR1 is SGHTS and CDR2 is YDEGEE. As DNA, the CDR3 is TGTGCCACCACGAGATGGGGGGGCCCCACTGAAGCTTTCTTT. The encoded protein is CATTRWGGPTEAFF. Full variable domain (missing parts from reference TRBV5-8 and TRBJ1-1): EAGVTQSPTHLIKTRGQQATLRCSPISGHTSVYWYQQALGLGLQFLLWYDEGEERNRGNFPPRFSGRQFPNYSSELNVNALELEDSALYLCATTRWGGPTEAFFGQGTRLTVV.

This clone was counted only a few times. The rearrangement links TRBV3-1 (or the pseudogene TRBV3-2) to TRBJ2-7; D not certain. Between the trimmed V and J ends, which lost 6 bases and 2 bases, there was a span of 14 bases. CDR3 size: 14 residues. Germline CDR1 and CDR2: LGHDT and YNNKEL (reference sequence). The CDR3 coding sequence is TGTGCCAGCAGTAATGCCCGCAGGACCTACGAGCAGTACTTC. Protein product: CASSNARRTYEQYF.

The chain combines TRBV21-1 with TRBJ1-1; the table names TRBD1, a call not compared with the DNA. TRBV21-1 represents a pseudogene. The length of the CDR3 is 17 residues. DNA for the CDR3: TGTGCCAGCAGCAAAAGGTGGGCAGGGGTGGGGAACACTGAAGCTTTCTTT. As protein: CASSKRWAGVGNTEAFF.

The chain joins TRBV5-1 to TRBJ1-4, with 10 bases lining up with TRBD1. Germline V gene data show CDR1 as SGHRS and CDR2 as YFSETQ. The V gene end was trimmed by 0 bases and the J gene end by 7 bases; junction bases not matched to a gene: 3. This CDR3 contains 15 residues. The CDR3, as DNA: TGCGCCAGCAGCTTGGAGGGGACAGGGGTTGAAAAACTGTTTTTT. Translated, it gives CASSLEGTGVEKLFF.